This note documents a single TCR beta chain sequence. The target antigen is unknown. The data are from a study of T cell responses to AZD1222 COVID-19 vaccine. Findings and caveats of the study: Repertoire sampling was restricted to post-peak T cell response timepoints. When two AZD1222 doses had been given, Spike-specific TCR breadth and depth rose. Of the AZD1222 recipients, only 5 to 7 were seropositive at baseline.

Some clones are missing from TCRdb's copy, which holds only in-frame ones; the method was immunoSEQ multiplex PCR. The sample contains 120,000 or so clones, approximately 90% of which appear only once. Second-dose intervals near 4 or 12 weeks were combined. This receptor was obtained from an adult who received the AZD1222 COVID-19 vaccine. Sequencing used peripheral blood, obtained 28 days after the second AZD1222 dose.

This chain's CDR3 is CASKKGIGYGYTF. Written as DNA, the CDR3 is TGTGCCAGTAAGAAGGGGATAGGCTATGGCTACACCTTC. The chain links TRBV19 to TRBJ1-2; D possibly corresponds to TRBD1 (5 bases). The CDR3 loop spans 13 amino acids. Trimming left V 7 bases short and J 4 bases short, with 13 bases between. Looked up from germline, CDR1 is LNHDA and CDR2 is SQIVND (reference sequence). Complete variable domain (other parts from reference TRBV19 and TRBJ1-2): DGGITQSPKYLFRKEGQNVTLSCEQNLNHDAMYWYRQDPGQGLRLIYYSQIVNDFQKGDIAEGYSVSREKKESFPLTVTSAQKNPTAFYLCASKKGIGYGYTFGSGTRLTVV.